Sequencing of this T cell receptor beta chain was carried out in a study of blood T cell repertoires in COVID-19. Study-wide background: Researchers got acute and convalescent COVID-19 samples from the United States, Italy and Spain. Sources were T cells, B-cell-depleted T cells, or PBMCs; the material itself was cDNA or gDNA.

In this sample, this clone turned up once. In the original processing: The assay estimated nucleated cells by amplifying reference gene primers. Measured with immunoSEQ multiplex PCR; TCRdb has only the in-frame clones, and not every one. D and trimming come from the DNA, and the V and J calls and clone size come from that table. The sample yields about 210,000 clones, over 70% seen once. Germline CDR1 reads LGHDT; CDR2 reads YNNKEL (reference sequence). V lost 8 bases and J lost 4; bases outside the gene matches: 7. This CDR3 is built from 15 residues. Sequenced: peripheral blood. This clonotype was sampled from a woman between 50 and 59 years old with acute or convalescent COVID-19. This rearrangement joins TRBV3-1 (or the pseudogene TRBV3-2) to TRBJ2-5; 13 positions agree with TRBD2. CDR3 sequence reads: CASGGLAGRGETQYF. CDR3 nucleotide sequence: TGTGCCAGCGGGGGACTAGCGGGAAGGGGAGAGACCCAGTACTTC.